The entry below gives a single T cell receptor beta chain sequence along with its context. What it recognizes is unknown. A 5'RACE reaction primed in the constant segment made cDNA libraries of TCR alpha and TCR beta, and these carried sample barcodes and UMIs. TCRdb re-derived calls from the 5' RACE reads in MiXCR, one entry per CDR3 protein. The profile shows under 110,000 distinct CDR3 sequences, over 15% of them singletons. This sample was taken from a study of T-cell memory formation after mild COVID-19. General study points: Pre-infection memory already had some responding clones, implying cross-reactive memory joined. A balance of CD4 and CD8 characterized clones contracting day 15 to 85, whereas later expanders leaned CD4+.

This sequence was found in an adult woman who had mild COVID-19 (a few samples of this study predate the infection). Cell type and time point are not known. The sample taken for sequencing was PBMCs or a T cell subset sorted from them (not recorded which).

The CDR3 reads CASSPDRDHIQYF. CDR3 coding DNA: TGTGCCAGCAGCCCGGACAGGGATCACATTCAGTACTTC. The chain is built from TRBV7-9 and TRBJ2-4; 8 nucleotides agree with TRBD1. Germline CDR1 SEHNR, CDR2 FQNEAQ (reference sequence). Trimming took 5 bases from V and 8 from J; bases not matched to a gene: 5. This CDR3 is built from 13 residues.